The subject of this entry is one TCR beta chain. Produced via immunoSEQ multiplex PCR; TCRdb's table is partial and in-frame only. This sample yields tens of thousands of clones, of which around nine tenths are seen a single time; 9.5% to 15% belongs to the top ten. This record belongs to a study of sequential checkpoint blockade in melanoma. Treatment given: randomized to nivolumab then ipilimumab (arm A) or the reverse (arm B). The sequence was obtained from a human donor with melanoma. This specimen consisted of CD8+ T cells sorted from blood (inferred from file names), obtained from a patient given nivolumab and ipilimumab in sequence.

DNA for the CDR3: TGTGCCAGCAGCTGGCTAGGGGGTAACACTGAAGCTTTCTTT. It is translated as CASSWLGGNTEAFF. The V and J genes are TRBV7-9 and TRBJ1-1; weak D call: TRBD1 (6 bases). The CDR3 totals 14 residues. Trimming removed 4 bases at V and 2 bases at J, with 11 bases between. Germline lookup yields CDR1 SEHNR and CDR2 FQNEAQ (reference sequence).